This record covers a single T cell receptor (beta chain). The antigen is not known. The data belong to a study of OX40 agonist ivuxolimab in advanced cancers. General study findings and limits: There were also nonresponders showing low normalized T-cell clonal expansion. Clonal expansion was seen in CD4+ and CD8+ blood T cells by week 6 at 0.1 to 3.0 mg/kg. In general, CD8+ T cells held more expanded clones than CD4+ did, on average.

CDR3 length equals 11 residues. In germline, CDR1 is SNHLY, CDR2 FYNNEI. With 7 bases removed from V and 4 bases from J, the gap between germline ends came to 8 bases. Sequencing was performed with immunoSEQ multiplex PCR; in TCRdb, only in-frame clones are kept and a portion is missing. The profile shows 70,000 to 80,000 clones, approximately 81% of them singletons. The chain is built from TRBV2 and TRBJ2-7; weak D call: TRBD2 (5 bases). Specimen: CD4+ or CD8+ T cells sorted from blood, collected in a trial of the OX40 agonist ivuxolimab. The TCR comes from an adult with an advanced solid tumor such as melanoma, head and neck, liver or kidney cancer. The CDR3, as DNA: TGTGCCAGCAACCGGGGTTACGAGCAGTACTTC. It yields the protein CASNRGYEQYF. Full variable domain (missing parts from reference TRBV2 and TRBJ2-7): EPEVTQTPSHQVTQMGQEVILRCVPISNHLYFYWYRQILGQKVEFLVSFYNNEISEKSEIFDDQFSVERPDGSNFTLKIRSTKLEDSAMYFCASNRGYEQYFGPGTRLTVT.